This T cell receptor beta chain was obtained from a study of blood T cell repertoires in COVID-19. Sequenced by immunoSEQ multiplex PCR; TCRdb stores in-frame clones only, minus some. In the table there are about 190,000 clones, around 83% of which are singletons. The clonotype originates from a woman of 80 years or more with acute or convalescent COVID-19. Material: peripheral blood.

CDR3 sequence reads: CASSLLEAREDYGYTF. In nucleotides, the CDR3 is TGCGCCAGCAGCTTGCTCGAGGCCAGGGAAGACTATGGCTACACCTTC. This chain connects TRBV5-1 to TRBJ1-2; perhaps TRBD1 as D (5 bases). This CDR3 comprises 16 residues. Trimming took 1 base from V and 3 from J, leaving 16 bases between them. Germline V CDR1 and CDR2: SGHRS, YFSETQ.